The clone carrying this T cell receptor (beta chain) was seen ten or more times. The antigen is not known. This sample was taken from a study of regulatory T cells in long-lasting Graves disease. Libraries of TCR beta came from iRepertoire HTBI primers plus Arm-PCR of CDR3 regions. A single record per CDR3 protein comes from TCRdb applying MiXCR to the multiplex PCR reads. This sample carries 510,000 or so distinct CDR3 sequences, around 12% of them seen once, and the ten largest clones take more than 8%. Whole-study findings and limits: Patients with persistent disease showed a bias toward TRBV28, TRBJ1-2 and TRBJ2-5.

As for time point: newly diagnosed GD, antithyroid drugs for less than 3 months. Scientists built the TCR library using RNA that was extracted from PBMCs. The V and J ends lost 0 bases and 4 bases, in that order; junction bases with no gene match: 10. The V gene's germline CDR1 is DFQATT and CDR2 SNEGSKA (reference sequence). CDR3 length: 17 residues. The same data also went into a second study, on T cells in Graves' hyperthyroidism and ophthalmopathy. That study reports: HTBI primers were employed in a first-round RT-PCR of the TCR CDR3. Most clonotypes that expanded in the thyroid above 0.001 also showed up in blood. From stable hyperthyroidism, ophthalmopathy was set apart by a 13 V-J model.

The sample consisted of peripheral blood mononuclear cells (PBMCs), taken at new diagnosis, from a patient treated with antithyroid drugs. V gene TRBV20-1 combines with J gene TRBJ2-1; the match to TRBD2 covers 9 bases. This clonotype was sampled from a woman aged 25 to 45 with Graves disease. CDR3 coding DNA: TGCAGTGCTAGAGATCCGCTAGCGGGACCTCCGTACAATGAGCAGTTCTTC. Encoded protein: CSARDPLAGPPYNEQFF.